Listed below are T cell receptor beta chains from one sample, sequenced in a study of blood T cell repertoires in COVID-19. Produced via immunoSEQ multiplex PCR; TCRdb's table is partial and in-frame only. The sample carries about 130,000 clones, approximately 86% recorded once. The material sequenced was PBMCs or T cells enriched from blood (not recorded which). The receptors shown here come from a woman aged 45-65 years who had recovered from COVID-19. The CDR3 runs from the conserved cysteine through the conserved F or W. The D gene is left open where the match is weak. For some rows the clone size is stated as once, few or many, or as a class when expanded; others skip it.

>TRBV19|.|.|15|TRBJ2-7
TGTGCCAGTAGTCTGGGGTGGACTCCCACCTACGAGCAGTACTTC
CASSLGWTPTYEQYF
>TRBV5-6|TRBD1|.|15|TRBJ2-2
TGTCCTCGGGACCGACAGGGGATCGTCACCGGGGAGCTGTTTTTT
CPRDRQGIVTGELFF
>TRBV6-2/TRBV6-3|.|once|15|TRBJ2-5
TGTGCCAGCAGCCCCGGGACTTGGGAGACAGAGACCCAGTACTTC
CASSPGTWETETQYF
>TRBV11-2|.|few|15|TRBJ1-3
TGTGCCAGCAGCTTAAACAGGGCCTCTGGAAACACCATATATTTT
CASSLNRASGNTIYF
>TRBV5-6|TRBD1|.|14|TRBJ1-1
TGTGCCAGCAGCGAGACAGGGGAATGGGCTGAAGCTTTCTTT
CASSETGEWAEAFF
>TRBV5-6|TRBD1|once|16|TRBJ2-7
TGTGCCAGCAGCTCCATTGGGGGACAGGGGCTCTACGAGCAGTACTTC
CASSSIGGQGLYEQYF
>TRBV7-8|TRBD1|.|16|TRBJ1-4
TGTGCCAGCAGCTTCACGCGGGACAGGATTAATGAAAAACTGTTTTTT
CASSFTRDRINEKLFF
>TRBV11-3|.|.|11|TRBJ2-7
TGTGCCAGCAGCGAGACGGGGGAGCAGTACTTC
CASSETGEQYF
>TRBV10-1|TRBD1|once|13|TRBJ2-7
TGCGCCAGCAGGGGGGACAGGGCCTACGAGCAGTACTTC
CASRGDRAYEQYF
>TRBV3-1/TRBV3-2|TRBD2|.|16|TRBJ2-3
TGTGCCAGCAGCCAAGAACCGGGACTAGCAGGAGATACGCAGTATTTT
CASSQEPGLAGDTQYF
>TRBV23-1|.|.|12|TRBJ1-1
TGCGCCAGCCCACCAGGGGCCCCTGAAGCTTTCTTT
CASPPGAPEAFF
>TRBV5-1|TRBD1|.|14|TRBJ2-2
TGCGCCAGCAGGGGACAGGCGAACACCGGGGAGCTGTTTTTT
CASRGQANTGELFF
>TRBV5-4|.|.|15|TRBJ1-6
TGTGCCAGCAGCTTAGCCCGGACACCCAATTCACCCCTCCACTTT
CASSLARTPNSPLHF
>TRBV6-2/TRBV6-3|TRBD1|once|17|TRBJ2-5
TGTGCCAGCAGTTCCCGGGGACAGGGCTTTTTAGGGGAGACCCAGTACTTC
CASSSRGQGFLGETQYF
>TRBV5-5|.|.|16|TRBJ1-6
TGTGCCAGCAGCTTGGCCCCACAGGCTCTGGGTTCACCCCTCCACTTT
CASSLAPQALGSPLHF
>TRBV13|.|.|15|TRBJ1-2
TGTGCCAGCAGCCGTGCCCTACAGGGTTCCTATGGCTACACCTTC
CASSRALQGSYGYTF
>TRBV6-1|.|.|14|TRBJ1-2
TGTGCCAGCAGTGAAGGCCTTCAGGGGACTGGCTACACCTTC
CASSEGLQGTGYTF